Below, 2 T cell receptor beta chains from the same sample are listed, as sequenced in a study of shared clonotypes between healthy human individuals. The assay was immunoSEQ multiplex PCR, and TCRdb's table has in-frame clones only and misses some. The profile shows some 2,500,000 clones, roughly 93% of them singletons. Sequenced input: naive CD4+ T cells from PBMCs. Subset meaning: CD45RA+ positively selected. These receptors were collected from a man aged 18 to 30 in good health. Some clones in this sample may be carry-over from other donors' samples.

Regarding this clone: The identical CDR3 is also encoded by other nucleotide sequences in the sample. The chain joins TRBV5-4 to TRBJ2-3; D is possibly TRBD2 (5 bases). The CDR3 sequence is 13 residues long. CDR1 is SGHNT, CDR2 YYREEE, per germline (reference sequence). Deletions cut 0 bases from V and 3 bases from J, with 5 bases between. CDR3 coding DNA: TGTGCCAGCAGCTTGGCGGGAACAGATACGCAGTATTTT. Encoded protein: CASSLAGTDTQYF. The full variable domain, its missing parts supplied by reference TRBV5-4 and TRBJ2-3, is ETGVTQSPTHLIKTRGQQVTLRCSSQSGHNTVSWYQQALGQGPQFIFQYYREEENGRGNFPPRFSGLQFPNYSSELNVNALELDDSALYLCASSLAGTDTQYFGPGTRLTVL.

The chain carries TRBV19 and TRBJ2-3; 8 nucleotides line up with TRBD2. The CDR3 spans 18 residues. V shed 3 bases and J 0 bases; nucleotides not matched to a gene: 11. Germline assignment: CDR1 LNHDA and CDR2 SQIVND (reference sequence). The CDR3 sequence: CASSMNFGAGESTDTQYF. As DNA, the CDR3 is TGTGCCAGTAGTATGAATTTTGGAGCGGGAGAGAGCACAGATACGCAGTATTTT.